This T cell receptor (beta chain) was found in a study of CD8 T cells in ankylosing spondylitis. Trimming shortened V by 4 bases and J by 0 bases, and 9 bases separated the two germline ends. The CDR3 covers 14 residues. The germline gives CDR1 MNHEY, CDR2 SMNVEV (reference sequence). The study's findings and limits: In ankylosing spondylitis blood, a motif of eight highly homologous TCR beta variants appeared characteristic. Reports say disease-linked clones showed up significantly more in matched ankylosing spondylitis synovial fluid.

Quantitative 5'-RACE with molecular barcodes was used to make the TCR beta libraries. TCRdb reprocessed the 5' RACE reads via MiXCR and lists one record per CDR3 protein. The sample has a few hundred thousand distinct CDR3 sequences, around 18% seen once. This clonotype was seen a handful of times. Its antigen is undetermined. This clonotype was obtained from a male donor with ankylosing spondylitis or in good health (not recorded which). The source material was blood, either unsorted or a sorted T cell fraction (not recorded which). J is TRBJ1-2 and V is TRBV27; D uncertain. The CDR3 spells CASSSVSSNYGYTF. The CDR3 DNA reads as TGTGCCAGCAGTTCAGTTAGCTCTAACTATGGCTACACCTTC.